Listed here are 25 T cell receptor beta chains from one sample, sequenced in a study of cytomegalovirus exposure and HLA in healthy donors. Libraries were prepared by immunoSEQ multiplex PCR; TCRdb keeps only in-frame clonotypes and omits some of them. The table records more than 100,000 clones, roughly 88% of them present only once. The sequenced sample was PBMCs. Every receptor here comes from a woman between 18 and 29 years old in good health and CMV-seropositive.

This clone was detected once. This chain uses TRBV7-9 with TRBJ2-7, with TRBD2 identical over 7 bases. The germline CDR1 and CDR2 sequences are SEHNR and FQNEAQ (reference sequence). The length of the CDR3 is 14 residues. Trimming cost V 5 bases and J 3 bases; bases outside gene matches: 7. Here the CDR3 reads CASSGGLEFYEQYF. The CDR3 DNA follows: TGTGCCAGCAGCGGCGGACTAGAGTTCTACGAGCAGTACTTC.

There are a few counts of this clone. V gene TRBV11-2 combines with J gene TRBJ1-4; maybe TRBD1 (6 bases). The ends were cut back, 5 bases at V and 12 bases at J, with 10 bases in the middle. The germline gives CDR1 SGHAT, CDR2 FQNNGV. There are 11 residues in the CDR3. The CDR3 loop is CASSKTGELFF. DNA of the CDR3: TGTGCCAGCAGCAAGACAGGAGAACTGTTTTTT.

The chain has TRBV11-2 and TRBJ2-2; weak D call: TRBD1 (5 bases). Germline values: CDR1 SGHAT, CDR2 FQNNGV. This CDR3 region has 13 residues. V dropped 5 bases and J dropped 7 bases, with 11 bases sitting between them. CDR3 amino acids: CASSLQGVGELFF. The CDR3 DNA reads TGTGCCAGCAGCCTGCAGGGTGTCGGGGAGCTGTTTTTT.

The chain carries TRBV4-2 and TRBJ2-1, with 7 nucleotides matching TRBD2. The ends lost 1 base at V and 5 bases at J; junction bases unmatched: 8. The CDR3 length is 16 residues. Germline V gene sequence: CDR1 LGHNA, CDR2 YNFKEQ. The CDR3 DNA sequence: TGTGCCAGCAGCCAAGGGTCGGGGGGTGGTCACAATGAGCAGTTCTTC. This codes for CASSQGSGGGHNEQFF.

V and J are TRBV2 and TRBJ1-1; no clear D gene. The V and J ends lost 3 bases and 5 bases respectively, with 16 bases between them. The CDR3 contains 15 residues. Germline V gene sequence: CDR1 SNHLY, CDR2 FYNNEI. The CDR3 DNA is TGTGCCAGCAGTGAGATCGGGGTTATCGGAACTGAAGCTTTCTTT. This sequence encodes CASSEIGVIGTEAFF.

The rearrangement joins TRBV11-1 to TRBJ2-7; 7 bases fit TRBD2. This CDR3 is built from 14 residues. CDR1 and CDR2 (germline): SGHAT, FQDESV (reference sequence). After removal of 2 bases from V and 4 bases from J, the junction contained 5 bases not matched to a gene. The CDR3, as DNA: TGTGCCAGCAGCTTATTAATCGGGGGGTACGAGCAGTACTTC. It codes for CASSLLIGGYEQYF.

This chain uses TRBV19 with TRBJ2-2; tentative D call: TRBD2 (5 bases). Germline V gene lookup returns CDR1 LNHDA and CDR2 SQIVND (reference sequence). Trimming removed 6 bases from V and 6 bases from J, with 11 bases in between. CDR3 length: 13 residues. Here the CDR3 DNA reads TGTGCCAGTAGGCGTGGGCGGGCCGGGGAGCTGTTTTTT. Protein product: CASRRGRAGELFF.

The V gene is TRBV27, the J gene TRBJ1-4, with 7 bases identical to TRBD1. Germline V gives CDR1 MNHEY, CDR2 SMNVEV (reference sequence). V lost 4 bases and J lost 5; bases outside the gene matches: 4. CDR3 size: 14 residues. In DNA, the CDR3 is TGTGCCAGCAGTTCGACAGGGATGAATGAAAAACTGTTTTTT. The encoded protein is CASSSTGMNEKLFF.

This chain links TRBV2 with TRBJ2-1; no clear D. The V gene's germline CDR1 is SNHLY and CDR2 FYNNEI. This CDR3 comprises 12 residues. The V end was cut by 1 base, the J end by 14 bases, with 12 bases between. For the CDR3, the DNA is TGTGCCAGCAGTGAAGGTTCGCCCACAAAGTTCTTC. It codes for CASSEGSPTKFF.

The rearrangement joins TRBV7-9 to TRBJ2-7, with TRBD2 as a possible D gene (5 bases). Per germline, CDR1 SEHNR and CDR2 FQNEAQ (reference sequence). Deletions cut 5 bases from V and 0 bases from J, with 11 bases between. The CDR3 contains 14 residues. The CDR3 DNA reads TGTGCCAGCAGCCATTCTAGCAGCTCCTACGAGCAGTACTTC. Residues: CASSHSSSSYEQYF.

The chain combines TRBV5-6 with TRBJ2-4; weak D call: TRBD1 (5 bases). V shed 1 base and J shed 3 bases, with 14 bases lying between them. The CDR3 sequence is 16 residues long. Germline-derived CDR1 and CDR2 are SGHDT and YYEEEE. The CDR3 here is CASSLNLRVGKNIQYF. CDR3 in DNA: TGTGCCAGCAGCTTGAACCTCAGGGTGGGCAAAAACATTCAGTACTTC.

The V and J genes are TRBV6-1 and TRBJ1-4; unclear D gene. The V gene's germline CDR1 is MNHNS and CDR2 SASEGT. V was pared by 11 bases and J by 0 bases, with 13 bases between. This CDR3 is built from 14 residues. CDR3: CAVSRGATNEKLFF. The CDR3 DNA sequence: TGTGCCGTAAGCCGGGGAGCAACTAATGAAAAACTGTTTTTT.

This chain links TRBV30 with TRBJ1-6; 7 nucleotides match TRBD1. The germline V gene has CDR1 GTSNPN and CDR2 SVGIG (reference sequence). The CDR3 contains 14 residues. V shed 1 base and J 5 bases; nucleotides not matched to a gene: 2. The CDR3 DNA reads TGTGCCTGGAGTGCGGGACAGAATAATTCACCCCTCCACTTT. It is translated as CAWSAGQNNSPLHF.

CDR3 sequence (DNA): TGTGCCAGCAGCGTAGTAACTAGCGGGGCGGGAGATACGCAGTATTTT. Translation gives CASSVVTSGAGDTQYF. The rearrangement links TRBV9 to TRBJ2-3; 10 bases agree with TRBD2. J lost 5 bases, V lost 0 bases, and 6 bases had no gene match. The CDR3 length is 16 residues. Germline loops: CDR1 SGDLS, CDR2 YYNGEE.

This chain connects TRBV5-4 to TRBJ1-6; TRBD1 matches at 7 bases. The germline gives CDR1 SGHNT, CDR2 YYREEE (reference sequence). The ends lost 2 bases at V and 5 bases at J; junction bases unmatched: 7. This CDR3 is built from 16 residues. The CDR3 sequence is CASSFSTGANNSPLHF. In nucleotides, the CDR3 is TGTGCCAGCAGCTTCTCTACAGGGGCGAATAATTCACCCCTCCACTTT.

The chain couples TRBV5-1 to TRBJ2-1; 10 bases fit TRBD2. V was clipped by 0 bases and J by 1 base; unmatched bases: 13. The germline CDR1 and CDR2 sequences are SGHRS and YFSETQ. The CDR3 has 20 residues. The chain's CDR3 is CASSLAARTSGMGSYNEQFF. The CDR3 nucleotides read TGCGCCAGCAGCTTGGCCGCTAGGACTAGCGGAATGGGTTCCTACAATGAGCAGTTCTTC.

The chain joins TRBV6-6 to TRBJ2-1, with 10 bases fitting TRBD2. Germline CDR1 and CDR2: MNHNY and SVGAGI (reference sequence). The CDR3 covers 16 residues. After removal of 1 base from V and 5 bases from J, the junction contained 5 bases not matched to a gene. This chain's CDR3 is CASSYFSGRPDNEQFF. CDR3 bases: TGTGCCAGCAGTTACTTTAGCGGGAGGCCGGACAATGAGCAGTTCTTC.

The chain carries TRBV10-2 and TRBJ1-2; D perhaps matches TRBD1 (6 bases). The V gene lost 0 bases and the J gene lost 4 bases, with 15 bases spanning the gap. The V gene's germline CDR1 is WSHSY and CDR2 SAAADI. The CDR3 is 16 residues long. The CDR3 DNA reads TGCGCCAGCAGTGAGTCTGCAGGGGCCAGGATCTATGGCTACACCTTC. The encoded protein is CASSESAGARIYGYTF.

The V call is TRBV5-1, the J call TRBJ2-3, with 9 bases that match TRBD1. CDR1 and CDR2 (germline): SGHRS, YFSETQ. The CDR3 has 15 amino acids. V was pared by 4 bases and J by 4 bases, with 7 bases of the junction left unmatched. As DNA, the CDR3 is TGCGCCAGCAGCGGGGGACAGGGAGGTCCAGATACGCAGTATTTT. Its translation: CASSGGQGGPDTQYF.

This rearrangement joins TRBV7-6 to TRBJ2-7, with 9 bases matching TRBD2. V shed 7 bases, J shed 7 bases, and the junction held 5 bases outside the gene matches. The CDR3 is 12 residues long. Germline loops: CDR1 SGHVS, CDR2 FNYEAQ. The CDR3 region has the DNA TGTGCCAGCATGGGACTAGCCGGAGAGCAGTACTTC. This translates into CASMGLAGEQYF. The full variable domain, its missing parts supplied by reference TRBV7-6 and TRBJ2-7, is GAGVSQSPRYKVTKRGQDVALRCDPISGHVSLYWYRQALGQGPEFLTYFNYEAQQDKSGLPNDRFSAERPEGSISTLTIQRTEQRDSAMYRCASMGLAGEQYFGPGTRLTVT.

The chain combines TRBV4-2 with TRBJ1-2; D not resolved. V was cut by 0 bases and J by 3 bases, with 11 bases left in between. The CDR3 sequence is 15 residues long. Germline V gene sequence: CDR1 LGHNA, CDR2 YNFKEQ. The CDR3 region is CASSQDVIRDYGYTF. The CDR3 DNA reads as TGTGCCAGCAGCCAAGACGTTATCCGGGACTATGGCTACACCTTC.

V is TRBV25-1 and J is TRBJ1-1; 8 nucleotides line up with TRBD1. The germline V gene has CDR1 MGHDK and CDR2 SYGVNS. The CDR3 sequence is 13 residues long. The J segment lost 0 bases and the V segment lost 8 bases, leaving 2 bases of the junction unmatched. CDR3 sequence (DNA): TGTGCCAGCCGGGACAGGATGAACACTGAAGCTTTCTTT. It codes for CASRDRMNTEAFF.

This sequence joins TRBV7-6 and TRBJ1-2, with 7 bases matching TRBD1. With 5 bases clipped from V and 3 bases from J, the junction kept 6 bases outside the gene matches. The CDR3 sequence is 14 residues long. Looked up from germline, CDR1 is SGHVS and CDR2 is FNYEAQ. CDR3 protein: CASSPQGGDYGYTF. The CDR3 coding sequence is TGTGCCAGCAGCCCTCAAGGGGGCGACTATGGCTACACCTTC.

The chain links TRBV5-6 to TRBJ1-4; D not certain. Germline-derived CDR1 and CDR2 are SGHDT and YYEEEE. CDR3 length equals 14 residues. Between the trimmed V and J ends, which lost 4 bases and 0 bases, there was a span of 7 bases. CDR3 sequence reads: CASSNIPTNEKLFF. CDR3 DNA sequence: TGTGCCAGCAGCAACATACCAACTAATGAAAAACTGTTTTTT.

The V call is TRBV5-1, the J call TRBJ1-2; 12 nucleotides align to TRBD1. Germline-derived CDR1 and CDR2 are SGHRS and YFSETQ. Germline trimming cut 0 bases from V and 7 bases from J; bases unmatched to any gene: 7. The CDR3 consists of 16 residues. For the CDR3, the DNA is TGCGCCAGCAGCTTGGTGGCCGGGACAGGGGGCGGTGGCTACACCTTC. Translation gives CASSLVAGTGGGGYTF.